This paragraph covers one TCR beta chain sequence. This record belongs to a study of blood T cell repertoires in COVID-19. On the study more broadly: Collection of acute and convalescent COVID-19 samples took place in the United States, Italy and Spain.

Per the original data handling: Amplification from reference gene primers served as the basis for estimated nucleated cell counts. Produced via immunoSEQ multiplex PCR; TCRdb's table is partial and in-frame only. That table furnishes V, J and clone size, whereas the DNA furnished D and trimming. Among 20,000 to 25,000 clones listed, 85% to 90% were seen once. The sample was peripheral blood. This clonotype was obtained from a man aged 45-65 years with active COVID-19.

CDR3 amino acids: CSVERGTSGGQETQYF. DNA of the CDR3: TGCAGCGTTGAACGCGGGACTAGCGGGGGACAAGAGACCCAGTACTTC. The chain recombines TRBV29-1 with TRBJ2-5; TRBD2 matches 14 bases. From germline, CDR1 is SQVTM and CDR2 ANQGSEA. The CDR3 spans 16 residues. V lost 2 bases, J lost 2 bases, and 4 bases stayed unmatched.